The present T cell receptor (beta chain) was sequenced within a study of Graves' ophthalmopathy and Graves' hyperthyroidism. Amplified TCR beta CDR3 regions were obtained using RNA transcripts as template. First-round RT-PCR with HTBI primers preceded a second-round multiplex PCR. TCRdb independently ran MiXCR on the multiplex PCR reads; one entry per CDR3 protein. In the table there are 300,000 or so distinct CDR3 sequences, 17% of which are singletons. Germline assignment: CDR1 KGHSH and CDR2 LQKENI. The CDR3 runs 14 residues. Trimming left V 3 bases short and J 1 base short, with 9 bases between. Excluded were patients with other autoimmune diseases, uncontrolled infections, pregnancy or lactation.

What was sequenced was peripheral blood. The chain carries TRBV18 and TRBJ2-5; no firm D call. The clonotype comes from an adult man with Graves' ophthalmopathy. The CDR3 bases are TGTGCCAGCTCACCTACGAGCCCCCAAGAGACCCAGTACTTC. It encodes CASSPTSPQETQYF.